The present TCR beta chain was sequenced within a study of Ad26.COV2.S vaccination and SARS-CoV-2 variants. Study-wide context: The vaccine Ad26.COV2.S was put into the muscle once, or twice with 56 days between. Study-wide results and caveats: Possibly, TCR breadth and depth analyses underestimated total T cell responses.

V lost 5 bases to trimming and J lost 8 bases; unmatched junction nucleotides: 9. The CDR3 extends over 15 amino acids. Germline CDR1 and CDR2: MNHEY and SVGEGT. With regard to this clone: The antigen remains undetermined.

Regarding treatment: roughly 20 received Ad26.COV2.S at low or high dose, single or two shots; roughly five received placebo; per-sample allocation not given. Repertoires come from day 63 after the first vaccine or placebo injection. Whoever gave the sample was an adult aged 18-55 years in Boston. Only in-frame clones appear in the TCRdb table, and some are missing; sequencing was by immunoSEQ multiplex PCR. The sample lists about 680,000 clones, 89% occurring once. The chain recombines TRBV6-2 or TRBV6-3 with TRBJ1-6, with 7 nucleotides matching TRBD1. The sequences come from peripheral blood, collected in a trial of Ad26.COV2.S vaccine versus placebo. This TCR was recovered from a person aged 18-65 years who received the Ad26.COV2.S COVID-19 vaccine or a placebo. CDR3: CASSQQGSRYSPLHF. The CDR3 DNA sequence: TGTGCCAGCAGTCAACAGGGGAGTCGCTATTCACCCCTCCACTTT.